Here is one T cell receptor beta chain with its context. Original methodology: Estimation of nucleated cell counts relied on the amplification of reference gene primers. The protocol was immunoSEQ multiplex PCR, while the TCRdb copy is restricted to in-frame clones and leaves out a portion. Clone size and the V and J calls come from that table; the DNA yielded D and trimming. The sample includes under 350,000 clones, roughly 83% of them seen just once. The CDR3 is made up of 15 amino acids. After removal of 6 bases from V and 2 bases from J, the junction contained 13 bases not matched to a gene. Germline CDR1 reads SQVTM; CDR2 reads ANQGSEA. The data were obtained in a study of blood T cell repertoires in COVID-19. Study at large: Sources were T cells, B-cell-depleted T cells, or PBMCs; the material itself was cDNA or gDNA.

The clonotype was recovered from a man in his sixties who had recovered from COVID-19. The sequenced material came from peripheral blood. V usage is TRBV29-1 and J usage is TRBJ2-7; 7 nucleotides agree with TRBD1. The CDR3 DNA follows: TGCAGCGTAGAAAATCTCCCGGGACAGACCTACGAGCAGTACTTC. Its protein is CSVENLPGQTYEQYF.